This is a list of T cell receptor beta chains from one sample in a study of blood T cell repertoires in COVID-19. Here immunoSEQ multiplex PCR was the method, and the copy in TCRdb shows in-frame clones only, minus some. Among roughly 340,000 clones listed, approximately 91% were seen once. Sequencing was done on a sample of peripheral blood. These receptors were taken from a woman in her seventies with COVID-19, enrolled during active disease. Each CDR3 is given with its conserved first and last residue. Fields, in order: D gene, J gene, clone size, V gene, CDR3 DNA, CDR3 protein. The D gene is left open where the match is weak. Size is omitted from some rows. Given values are once, few, many or a class for expanded clones.

TRBD1 | TRBJ1-6 | once | TRBV27 | TGTGCCAGCAGTTTCGGCTCACAGGGGAGCTCCTATAATTCACCCCTCCACTTT | CASSFGSQGSSYNSPLHF
NA | TRBJ2-7 | NA | TRBV20-1 | TGCAGTGCTAGGCCCGGGGGCGAGCAGTACTTC | CSARPGGEQYF
NA | TRBJ2-1 | NA | TRBV9 | TGTGCCAGCAGCGTAGAGGGGAGGTGGAACAATGAGCAGTTCTTC | CASSVEGRWNNEQFF
NA | TRBJ1-1 | NA | TRBV2 | TGTGCCAGCAGTGAAGAGGGAGGCCCATACACTGAAGCTTTCTTT | CASSEEGGPYTEAFF
NA | TRBJ1-1 | NA | TRBV4-3 | TGCGCCAGCAGCCAAGAGGGGCTGATGATGAACACTGAAGCTTTCTTT | CASSQEGLMMNTEAFF
NA | TRBJ2-3 | NA | TRBV18 | TGTGCCAGCTCACCACTAGCGGCAGATACGCAGTATTTT | CASSPLAADTQYF
NA | TRBJ2-2 | NA | TRBV14 | TGTGCCAGCAGCCAAGATTCACAGGGAGTCACCGGGGAGCTGTTTTTT | CASSQDSQGVTGELFF
NA | TRBJ2-7 | NA | TRBV21-1 | TGTGCCAGCAGCAAAGTTAACAGCTTATACGAGCAGTACTTC | CASSKVNSLYEQYF
NA | TRBJ1-5 | NA | TRBV6-5 | TGTGCCAGCAGTTACTCGAGGCATAGCAATCAGCCCCAGCATTTT | CASSYSRHSNQPQHF
NA | TRBJ2-2 | NA | TRBV9 | TGTGCCAGCAGCGTAGATGAAGGGGTTCACACCGGGGAGCTGTTTTTT | CASSVDEGVHTGELFF
TRBD2 | TRBJ2-1 | NA | TRBV10-1 | TGCGCCAGCAGACCTAGCGGGGAACGGGAGCAGTTCTTC | CASRPSGEREQFF
NA | TRBJ1-2 | NA | TRBV30 | TGTGCCTGGAGATGGGGGCTCGACTATGGCTACACCTTC | CAWRWGLDYGYTF
NA | TRBJ2-1 | few | TRBV6-5 | TGTGCCAGCAGTTCAGGGCTAAGCTCCTACAATGAGCAGTTCTTC | CASSSGLSSYNEQFF
NA | TRBJ2-1 | NA | TRBV29-1 | TGCAGCGTTGAGAAGGCCGGGACTGCCTCCTACAATGAGCAGTTCTTC | CSVEKAGTASYNEQFF
NA | TRBJ1-2 | NA | TRBV5-1 | TGCGCCAGCAGCTCCAACAGTCCTAACTATGGCTACACCTTC | CASSSNSPNYGYTF
NA | TRBJ1-3 | NA | TRBV5-4 | TGTGCCAGCACCGACCGGAGGGATTCCGGAAACACCATATATTTT | CASTDRRDSGNTIYF
NA | TRBJ1-2 | NA | TRBV6-2/TRBV6-3 | TGTGCCAGCAGCACAGGGCCGATCTATGGCTACACCTTC | CASSTGPIYGYTF
TRBD1 | TRBJ1-3 | once | TRBV5-4 | TGTGCCAGCAGCTCCCGACAGGGGGTAGCTGGAAACACCATATATTTT | CASSSRQGVAGNTIYF
NA | TRBJ1-1 | NA | TRBV10-3 | TGTGCCATCAGTGACCCCGGGACTCCCGCGTTCTTT | CAISDPGTPAFF
NA | TRBJ2-7 | NA | TRBV5-1 | TGCGCCAGCAGCCAAGGGGTCCACGAGCAGTACTTC | CASSQGVHEQYF
TRBD1 | TRBJ2-3 | NA | TRBV28 | TGTGCCAGCACCATTCTACAGGGGGCCTTATGGTATTTT | CASTILQGALWYF
NA | TRBJ1-1 | NA | TRBV5-1 | TGCGCCAGCAGCTCGCAGGGCGCTGAAGCTTTCTTT | CASSSQGAEAFF
NA | TRBJ2-7 | many | TRBV21-1 | TGTGCCAGCCCCCGGGAGAGGAGATACTACGAGCAGTACTTC | CASPRERRYYEQYF
NA | TRBJ2-5 | NA | TRBV29-1 | TGCAGCGCCGATGGGGGGTCCCAAGAGACCCAGTACTTC | CSADGGSQETQYF
NA | TRBJ2-2 | once | TRBV5-4 | TGTGCCAGCAGCTTATGGAGGGGGCTAGACACCGGGGAGCTGTTTTTT | CASSLWRGLDTGELFF
NA | TRBJ1-5 | NA | TRBV7-2 | TGTGCCAGCCGCCAGGGTGATGAGCCCCAGCATTTT | CASRQGDEPQHF
NA | TRBJ2-1 | NA | TRBV10-2 | TGCGCCAGCAGTGAGTCGTTCCAGGGGAATAGGCATGAGCAGTTCTTC | CASSESFQGNRHEQFF
TRBD2 | TRBJ2-7 | NA | TRBV7-8 | TGTGCCAGCAGCCAACGGGGGACTAGCGGGGGGGCACCCGCCTACGAGCAGTACTTC | CASSQRGTSGGAPAYEQYF
TRBD1 | TRBJ1-5 | NA | TRBV5-1 | TGCGCCAGCAGCTTGGATGGACAGGTCAATCAGCCCCAGCATTTT | CASSLDGQVNQPQHF
TRBD2 | TRBJ2-3 | NA | TRBV5-6 | TGTGCCAGCAGAAGTAGCGGGGGGATCACAGATACGCAGTATTTT | CASRSSGGITDTQYF
NA | TRBJ2-4 | NA | TRBV27 | TGTGCCAGCAGAGAACAGGGAAACATTCAGTACTTC | CASREQGNIQYF
TRBD1 | TRBJ1-3 | many | TRBV6-6 | TGTGCCAGCAGCCGACAGGGGTCGTCTGGAAACACCATATATTTT | CASSRQGSSGNTIYF
NA | TRBJ2-7 | NA | TRBV10-1 | TGCGCCAGCAGGTCCTACAATCACCGGGACAACTCCTACGAGCAGTACTTC | CASRSYNHRDNSYEQYF
NA | TRBJ2-7 | once | TRBV21-1 | TGTGCCAGCAGCAACTGTAGGGGGACCTACGAGCAGTACTTC | CASSNCRGTYEQYF
TRBD1 | TRBJ2-7 | NA | TRBV27 | TGTGCCAGCAGTCCCGGGGACAGCTACGAGCAGTACTTC | CASSPGDSYEQYF
TRBD1 | TRBJ2-7 | many | TRBV9 | TGTGCCAGCAGCGGGACAGGGAGAGCCTACGAGCAGTACTTC | CASSGTGRAYEQYF
TRBD1 | TRBJ1-2 | NA | TRBV2 | TGTGCCAGCACTACAGGGGGCGGCTACACCTTC | CASTTGGGYTF
TRBD1 | TRBJ1-1 | few | TRBV12-3/TRBV12-4 | TGTGCCAGCAGCCCGACAGGGAATGAAGCTTTCTTT | CASSPTGNEAFF
TRBD1 | TRBJ1-6 | NA | TRBV18 | TGTGCCAGCTCACCAACGGGACAGGGTAATTCACCCCTCCACTTT | CASSPTGQGNSPLHF
TRBD2 | TRBJ2-2 | NA | TRBV7-2 | TGTGCCAGCAGCTCTCGACTAGCGGGGAACACCGGGGAGCTGTTTTTT | CASSSRLAGNTGELFF
TRBD1 | TRBJ1-1 | NA | TRBV19 | TGTGCCAGTAGTACGGGACAGCCTAGCTCTGAAGCTTTCTTT | CASSTGQPSSEAFF
TRBD2 | TRBJ2-3 | NA | TRBV5-4 | TGTGCCAGCAGCTTGGGCGGGGGGTTATGGACGCAGTATTTT | CASSLGGGLWTQYF
TRBD2 | TRBJ2-3 | NA | TRBV7-2 | TGTGCCAGCAGCTCCCTAGCGGGGGGCAGCACAGATACGCAGTATTTT | CASSSLAGGSTDTQYF
TRBD1 | TRBJ2-5 | NA | TRBV18 | TGTGCCAGCTCACCTGACAGGGGGAGCGAGACCCAGTACTTC | CASSPDRGSETQYF
NA | TRBJ1-6 | NA | TRBV19 | TGTGCCAGTAGTATACGGGCAGGGAATAATTCACCCCTCCACTTT | CASSIRAGNNSPLHF
TRBD2 | TRBJ2-7 | NA | TRBV6-5 | TGTGCCAGCAGTTATAGCGGGGGGGCAATCGAGCAGTACTTC | CASSYSGGAIEQYF
TRBD1 | TRBJ1-2 | NA | TRBV7-2 | TGTGCCAGCAGCCCCAATCGCGGACAGGGCGGTGGCTACACCTTC | CASSPNRGQGGGYTF
TRBD1 | TRBJ2-2 | NA | TRBV7-2 | TGTGCCAGCAGCTTAGGACGGGACAGGGTAGGCGGGGAGCTGTTTTTT | CASSLGRDRVGGELFF